One TCR beta chain is described in this entry. Its antigen is not identified. These data originate in a study of T cell repertoires in cytomegalovirus infection. Regarding the study as a whole: Summed frequency of public TCR beta families distinguished CMV carriers with the relevant HLA.

TCRdb called the reads again in MiXCR, with one record for every CDR3 protein. The table lists 150,000 to 200,000 distinct CDR3 sequences, 15% to 20% of them singletons. V was clipped by 2 bases and J by 7 bases, with 14 bases between them. Per germline, CDR1 MNHEY and CDR2 SMNVEV (reference sequence). CDR3 length equals 14 residues. Sequencing was done on a sample of PBMCs. This clonotype was obtained from a human donor in good health (CMV status not recorded). Some clones in this sample may be carry-over from other donors' samples. The chain employs TRBV27 and TRBJ1-1, with D perhaps matching TRBD1 (6 bases). The chain's CDR3 is CASSLIGQSFEAFF. CDR3 bases: TGTGCCAGCAGTTTAATCGGACAGAGCTTTGAAGCTTTCTTT.